A selection of T cell receptor beta chains follows, all from one sample in a study of beta chain features in type 1 diabetes. TCRdb's table, derived via immunoSEQ multiplex PCR, lists solely in-frame clones and lacks some. This sample has some 250,000 clones; about a tenth occur once, and the top ten carry around 0.017%. Sequenced input: naive CD4+ T cells from blood. Source of these receptors: a man under 40 with type 1 diabetes. CDR3s include the opening cysteine and the closing phenylalanine or tryptophan. The order of the fields is clone size, V gene, D gene, J gene, CDR3 protein, CDR3 DNA. A D gene is named only where the DNA matches it firmly. Some rows have no size entry. The others give once, few or many, or a class for an expanded clone.

-	TRBV7-8	-	TRBJ1-5	CASSSERHRLISNQPQHF	TGTGCCAGCAGCTCGGAGCGGCACAGACTAATTAGCAATCAGCCCCAGCATTTT
few	TRBV4-1	-	TRBJ1-5	CASSQEYRNQPQHF	TGCGCCAGCAGCCAAGAATACCGGAATCAGCCCCAGCATTTT
few	TRBV7-9	-	TRBJ2-2	CASSWSTAGELFF	TGTGCCAGCAGCTGGTCGACAGCCGGGGAGCTGTTTTTT
-	TRBV6-4	TRBD1	TRBJ2-3	CASSDRGQGTDTQYF	TGTGCCAGCAGTGATCGCGGACAGGGCACAGATACGCAGTATTTT
-	TRBV19	-	TRBJ1-5	CASTRAGGNQPQHF	TGTGCCAGTACGCGGGCAGGGGGCAATCAGCCCCAGCATTTT
once	TRBV5-1	-	TRBJ2-2	CASSLGSGANTGELFF	TGCGCCAGCAGCTTGGGGTCGGGGGCGAACACCGGGGAGCTGTTTTTT
few	TRBV7-2	-	TRBJ2-5	CASSPRGGAETQYF	TGTGCCAGCAGCCCGAGGGGGGGAGCGGAGACCCAGTACTTC
few	TRBV2	TRBD1	TRBJ2-7	CASSGDSGEQYF	TGTGCCAGCAGTGGGGACAGTGGCGAGCAGTACTTC
few	TRBV5-4	-	TRBJ2-7	CASSLEGSSYEQYF	TGTGCCAGCAGCTTGGAAGGGAGCTCCTACGAGCAGTACTTC
few	TRBV2	-	TRBJ2-1	CASSDHAAGEQFF	TGTGCCAGCAGTGATCACGCCGCGGGGGAGCAGTTCTTC
-	TRBV11-2	-	TRBJ1-2	CASSSGQTYGYTF	TGTGCCAGCAGCTCTGGACAGACCTATGGCTACACCTTC
-	TRBV10-3	-	TRBJ2-3	CAITRGGGGDTQYF	TGTGCCATCACTCGAGGCGGGGGCGGAGATACGCAGTATTTT
-	TRBV5-4	-	TRBJ2-2	CASSLHSTTGELFF	TGTGCCAGCAGCTTGCACAGTACCACCGGGGAGCTGTTTTTT
-	TRBV9	-	TRBJ2-7	CASSVGSPDEQYF	TGTGCCAGCAGCGTCGGGTCTCCCGACGAGCAGTACTTC
-	TRBV2	-	TRBJ1-1	CASSVRGSTEAFF	TGTGCCAGCAGTGTGCGGGGGAGCACTGAAGCTTTCTTT
-	TRBV29-1	TRBD1	TRBJ1-4	CSVRDSLNEKLFF	TGCAGCGTCAGGGACAGCCTTAATGAAAAACTGTTTTTT
-	TRBV5-1	-	TRBJ1-1	CASSLAPQGTEAFF	TGCGCCAGCAGCTTGGCCCCGCAGGGCACTGAAGCTTTCTTT
few	TRBV18	TRBD1	TRBJ2-5	CASSPSTGGQETQYF	TGTGCCAGCTCACCGTCCACAGGGGGACAAGAGACCCAGTACTTC
-	TRBV2	-	TRBJ2-1	CASRRGLKGRKGVHEQFF	TGTGCCAGCAGGAGAGGACTTAAGGGCCGGAAGGGAGTTCATGAGCAGTTCTTC
-	TRBV14	-	TRBJ2-3	CASSRVTGSWGTDTQYF	TGTGCCAGCAGCCGAGTTACAGGGTCGTGGGGCACAGATACGCAGTATTTT
few	TRBV9	TRBD2	TRBJ2-1	CASSVGVSGGAYNEQFF	TGTGCCAGCAGCGTAGGGGTAAGCGGGGGGGCCTACAATGAGCAGTTCTTC
few	TRBV18	-	TRBJ1-4	CASSPIQGGLFF	TGTGCCAGCTCACCAATTCAGGGAGGACTGTTTTTT
-	TRBV7-9	-	TRBJ2-1	CASSSYREPQRNEQFF	TGTGCCAGCAGCTCCTACAGGGAACCTCAGAGGAATGAGCAGTTCTTC
-	TRBV6-5	-	TRBJ2-1	CASSQGGPSYNEQFF	TGTGCCAGCAGTCAGGGGGGCCCCTCCTACAATGAGCAGTTCTTC
few	TRBV5-1	-	TRBJ2-2	CASSLETYNTGELFF	TGCGCCAGCAGCTTGGAGACTTATAACACCGGGGAGCTGTTTTTT
few	TRBV28	TRBD1	TRBJ1-5	CASSPWTGGAGQPQHF	TGTGCCAGCAGTCCCTGGACAGGGGGCGCGGGTCAGCCCCAGCATTTT
few	TRBV5-1	TRBD2	TRBJ2-1	CASSLASGGRSYNEQFF	TGCGCCAGCAGCTTGGCTAGCGGGGGACGTTCCTACAATGAGCAGTTCTTC
few	TRBV6-6	-	TRBJ1-1	CASSTTRGSTEAFF	TGTGCCAGCAGTACAACACGGGGTAGCACTGAAGCTTTCTTT
few	TRBV27	-	TRBJ1-1	CASSRDSPLTNTEAFF	TGTGCCAGCAGCAGAGACAGTCCTCTGACGAACACTGAAGCTTTCTTT
-	TRBV2	-	TRBJ2-3	CASSGTYTDTQYF	TGTGCCAGCAGCGGGACTTACACAGATACGCAGTATTTT
-	TRBV6-6	-	TRBJ1-2	CATQPTGNVGYTF	TGTGCCACCCAACCCACAGGAAATGTTGGCTACACCTTC
-	TRBV25-1	TRBD2	TRBJ2-7	CASSAGGGSYEQYF	TGTGCCAGCAGCGCGGGGGGCGGCAGCTACGAGCAGTACTTC
-	TRBV7-2	TRBD2	TRBJ2-5	CASSYGGAEKTQYF	TGTGCCAGCAGCTACGGGGGGGCTGAGAAGACCCAGTACTTC